One sample yielded the 18 T cell receptor beta chains listed below, sequenced in a study of post-analysis software for immune sequencing data. Included in the TCR beta cDNA libraries were unique molecular identifiers. TCRdb reanalysed the PCR reads using MiXCR and keeps one entry per CDR3 protein. The sample comprises under 200,000 distinct CDR3 sequences, around 36% of which are singletons, and roughly 28% rests with the top ten. Sequenced material: blood, taken after autologous hematopoietic stem cell transplantation. Source of these receptors: a girl aged 10-17 years with multiple sclerosis.

The genes are TRBV7-2 and TRBJ2-7; the D is unclear. The J call may be incorrect, as the DNA end agrees better with TRBJ2-5. CDR3 length: 11 residues. The germline V gene encodes CDR1 SGHTA and CDR2 FQGNSA. CDR3 DNA sequence: TGTGCCAGCTTAGGCGGAGAGACCCAGTACTTC. Translation: CASLGGETQYF.

Only a few counts were recorded for this clonotype. The chain combines TRBV29-1 with TRBJ2-2; D gene unclear. Trimming shortened V by 5 bases and J by 8 bases, and 6 bases separated the two germline ends. CDR1 SQVTM and CDR2 ANQGSEA come from the germline V gene. CDR3 size: 10 residues. The DNA of the CDR3 is TGCAGCGTTCCCCAGGGGGAGCTGTTTTTT. Its translation: CSVPQGELFF.

The V call is TRBV7-8, the J call TRBJ2-3; D ambiguous. The CDR3 has 11 amino acids. Germline V CDR1 and CDR2: SGHVS, FQNEAQ. Trimming removed 8 bases at V and 3 bases at J, with 6 bases between. CDR3 bases: TGTGCCAGCGGGTTAACAGATACGCAGTATTTT. Its protein is CASGLTDTQYF.

This chain links TRBV12-3 or TRBV12-4 with TRBJ1-2; possible D gene TRBD1, 5 bases. This CDR3 is built from 16 residues. V was pared by 5 bases and J by 4 bases, with 20 bases between. Here the CDR3 reads CASSLTSGRRFYGYTF. In DNA form, the CDR3 reads TGTGCCAGCAGTCTCACGTCAGGGAGACGGTTCTATGGCTACACCTTC.

In this sample, this clonotype turned up a few times. The rearrangement joins TRBV20-1 to TRBJ2-7; maybe TRBD1 (6 bases). This CDR3 is built from 12 residues. The V end was cut by 2 bases, the J end by 1 base, with 6 bases between. Germline V gene sequence: CDR1 DFQATT, CDR2 SNEGSKA (reference sequence). The CDR3 spells CSARQGSYEQYF. The CDR3 DNA follows: TGCAGTGCTAGACAGGGGTCCTACGAGCAGTACTTC.

This sequence joins TRBV5-8 and TRBJ2-3; D call uncertain. Trimming removed 0 bases at V and 0 bases at J, with 8 bases between. The CDR3 is 15 residues long. Per the germline V gene, CDR1 is SGHTS and CDR2 is YDEGEE. The CDR3 bases are TGTGCCAGCAGCTTGGCTCAGTCTAGCACAGATACGCAGTATTTT. It translates to CASSLAQSSTDTQYF.

The rearrangement joins TRBV27 to TRBJ2-5; D could derive from TRBD1 or TRBD2 (5 bases each). The J call could be wrong; TRBJ2-7 is a better fit for the DNA end. This CDR3 region has 12 residues. CDR1 and CDR2 (germline): MNHEY, SMNVEV (reference sequence). CDR3 amino acids: CASSLMGDEQYF. The CDR3, as DNA: TGTGCCAGCAGTTTAATGGGGGACGAGCAGTACTTC.

V and J are TRBV7-3 and TRBJ2-1; 11 bases match TRBD2. The CDR3 contains 15 residues. The V gene's germline CDR1 is SGHTA and CDR2 FQGTGA. The V segment lost 6 bases and the J segment 10 bases; nucleotides outside the gene matches: 11. The CDR3 DNA sequence: TGTGCCAGCAGTCCTACTAGCGGGGGACCGGGAGAGCAGTTCTTC. It encodes CASSPTSGGPGEQFF.

This clonotype has just a few counts. This CDR3 reads CASSLAVGAVRDNEQFF. DNA of the CDR3: TGCGCCAGCAGCTTGGCGGTAGGGGCTGTTCGGGACAATGAGCAGTTCTTC. The chain employs TRBV5-1 and TRBJ2-1; D might be TRBD1 (5 bases). The CDR3 is made up of 17 amino acids. The germline V gene encodes CDR1 SGHRS and CDR2 YFSETQ. Deletions cut 0 bases from V and 5 bases from J, with 18 bases between.

This clonotype was picked up a small number of times. The J gene is TRBJ2-1, the V gene TRBV27; possible D gene TRBD2, 6 bases. This CDR3 has 15 amino acids. The ends were cut back, 2 bases at V and 2 bases at J, with 10 bases in the middle. Germline V lookup: CDR1 MNHEY, CDR2 SMNVEV (reference sequence). The CDR3 bases are TGTGCCAGCAGTTTACGGGGGAGTGCCTACAATGAGCAGTTCTTC. Translated: CASSLRGSAYNEQFF.

The count of this clonotype is one. The rearrangement links TRBV6-6 to TRBJ2-1, with 11 positions matching TRBD2. CDR3 length: 13 residues. Trimming took 10 bases from V and 7 from J; bases not matched to a gene: 6. The germline CDR1 and CDR2 sequences are MNHNY and SVGAGI (reference sequence). The CDR3 DNA sequence: TGTGCCACCACTAGCGGGAGTAGGAATGAGCAGTTCTTC. Its protein product is CATTSGSRNEQFF.

J is TRBJ2-4 and V is TRBV7-2; D is undetermined. V was pared by 5 bases and J by 5 bases, with 7 bases between. CDR1 and CDR2 from the germline V gene are SGHTA and FQGNSA. The CDR3 spans 12 residues. CDR3 bases: TGTGCCAGCAGCCATCCAGAAAACATTCAGTACTTC. Its translation: CASSHPENIQYF.

This clonotype has a handful of counts. This chain links TRBV5-5 with TRBJ2-1; D is ambiguous. CDR1 is SGHKS and CDR2 is YYEKEE in the germline V gene (reference sequence). This CDR3 is 14 amino acids long. Trimming cost V 0 bases and J 0 bases, with 4 bases left between them. CDR3 region: CASSLDVSYNEQFF. CDR3 DNA sequence: TGTGCCAGCAGCTTGGACGTCTCCTACAATGAGCAGTTCTTC.

This clonotype was seen only a few times. The chain joins TRBV24-1 to TRBJ2-7, with D perhaps matching TRBD2 (6 bases). Germline V lookup: CDR1 KGHDR, CDR2 SFDVKD. The CDR3 runs 16 residues. V lost 2 bases and J 3 bases, leaving 16 bases between the germline ends. CDR3: CATSDSRTLGGYEQYF. The CDR3 DNA sequence: TGTGCCACCAGTGATTCTCGGACCCTCGGGGGCTACGAGCAGTACTTC.

This clonotype was seen only a few times. The rearrangement joins TRBV6-2 or TRBV6-3 to TRBJ2-5, with TRBD1 as a possible D gene (6 bases). The V end lost 6 bases, the J end lost 5 bases, and 13 bases lay between the germline ends. Germline assignment: CDR1 MNHEY and CDR2 SVGEGT. The CDR3 extends over 13 amino acids. DNA for the CDR3: TGTGCCAGCAGACTAGGACAGAGGGAGACCCAGTACTTC. Translation gives CASRLGQRETQYF.

The chain is built from TRBV5-5 and TRBJ2-1; D is unresolved. V was shortened by 2 bases and J by 5 bases, with 14 bases between the two germline ends. This CDR3 spans 15 amino acids. The germline V gene encodes CDR1 SGHKS and CDR2 YYEKEE (reference sequence). The CDR3 sequence: CASSLLRSPDNEQFF. CDR3 coding DNA: TGTGCCAGCAGCTTACTCCGGAGCCCGGACAATGAGCAGTTCTTC.

V gene TRBV10-2 combines with J gene TRBJ2-1, with TRBD2 identical over 7 bases. Germline values: CDR1 WSHSY, CDR2 SAAADI. This CDR3 has 16 residues. The V gene end was trimmed by 0 bases and the J gene end by 8 bases; junction bases not matched to a gene: 10. CDR3 sequence reads: CASSESSYGRPDEQFF. CDR3 nucleotide sequence: TGCGCCAGCAGTGAGTCGTCCTACGGGAGGCCCGATGAGCAGTTCTTC.

This clonotype was observed at least ten times. The chain carries TRBV6-1 and TRBJ2-1, with D maybe TRBD2 (6 bases). Trimming took off 9 bases at V and 0 bases at J, with 18 bases between the two ends. In germline, CDR1 is MNHNS, CDR2 SASEGT. The CDR3 contains 16 residues. This CDR3 reads CASETSPPGSYNEQFF. CDR3 DNA sequence: TGTGCCAGTGAGACTAGTCCCCCCGGCTCCTACAATGAGCAGTTCTTC.